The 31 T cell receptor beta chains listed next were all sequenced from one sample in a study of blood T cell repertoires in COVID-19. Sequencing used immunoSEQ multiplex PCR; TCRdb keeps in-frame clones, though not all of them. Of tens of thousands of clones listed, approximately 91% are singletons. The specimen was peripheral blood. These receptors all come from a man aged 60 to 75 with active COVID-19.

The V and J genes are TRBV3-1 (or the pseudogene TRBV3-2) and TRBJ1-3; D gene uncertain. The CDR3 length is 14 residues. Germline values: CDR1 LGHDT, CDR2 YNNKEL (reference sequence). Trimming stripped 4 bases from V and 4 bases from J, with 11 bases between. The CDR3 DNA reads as TGTGCCAGCAGCCGCTCGGGTGGGGGAAACACCATATATTTT. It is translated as CASSRSGGGNTIYF.

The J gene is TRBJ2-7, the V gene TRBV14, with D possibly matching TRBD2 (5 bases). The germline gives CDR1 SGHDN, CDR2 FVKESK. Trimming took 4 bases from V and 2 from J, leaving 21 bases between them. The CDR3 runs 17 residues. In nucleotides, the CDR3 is TGTGCCAGCAGCCTCCGAGGGAATCCCGCAGCCGCCTACGAGCAGTACTTC. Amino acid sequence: CASSLRGNPAAAYEQYF.

The CDR3 protein is CASRESGTGYEQYF. CDR3 nucleotides: TGTGCCAGCAGAGAGTCCGGGACAGGTTACGAGCAGTACTTC. This rearrangement joins TRBV6-6 to TRBJ2-7; 8 bases are shared with TRBD1. CDR1 and CDR2 (germline): MNHNY, SVGAGI (reference sequence). V dropped 6 bases and J dropped 4; count of bases not matched to a gene: 8. The CDR3 is made up of 14 amino acids.

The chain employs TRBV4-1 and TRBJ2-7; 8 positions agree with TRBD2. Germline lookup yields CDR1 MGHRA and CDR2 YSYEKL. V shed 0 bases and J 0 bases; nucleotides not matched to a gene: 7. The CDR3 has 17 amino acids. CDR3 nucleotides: TGCGCCAGCAGCCAAGACCGGGTCCTAGCGGGCTCCTACGAGCAGTACTTC. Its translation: CASSQDRVLAGSYEQYF.

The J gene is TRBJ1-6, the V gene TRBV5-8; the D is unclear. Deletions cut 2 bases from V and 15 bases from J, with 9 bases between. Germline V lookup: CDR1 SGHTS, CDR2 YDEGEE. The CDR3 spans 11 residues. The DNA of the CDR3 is TGTGCCAGCAGCTTCGGTACGGTCCTCCACTTT. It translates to CASSFGTVLHF.

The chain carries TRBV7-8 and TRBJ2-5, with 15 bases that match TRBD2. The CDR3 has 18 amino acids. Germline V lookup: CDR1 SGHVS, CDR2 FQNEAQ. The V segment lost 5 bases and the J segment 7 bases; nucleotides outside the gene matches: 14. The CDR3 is CASSPGLAGGPEGATQYF. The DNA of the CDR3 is TGTGCCAGCAGCCCCGGACTAGCGGGAGGGCCTGAGGGGGCGACCCAGTACTTC.

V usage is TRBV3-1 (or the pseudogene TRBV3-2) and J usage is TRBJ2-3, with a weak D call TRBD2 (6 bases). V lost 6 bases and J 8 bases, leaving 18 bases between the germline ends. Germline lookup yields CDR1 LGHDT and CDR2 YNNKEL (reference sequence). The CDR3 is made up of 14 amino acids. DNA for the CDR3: TGTGCCAGCAGGGCCCTTTGGGGGGAAACTACGCAGTATTTT. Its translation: CASRALWGETTQYF.

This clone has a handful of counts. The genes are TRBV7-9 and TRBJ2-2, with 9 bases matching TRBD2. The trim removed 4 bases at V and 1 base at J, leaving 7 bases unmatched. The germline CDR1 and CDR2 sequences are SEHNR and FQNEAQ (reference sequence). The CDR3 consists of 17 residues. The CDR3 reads CASSSSLAGQNTGELFF. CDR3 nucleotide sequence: TGTGCCAGCAGCTCTTCCCTAGCGGGACAGAACACCGGGGAGCTGTTTTTT.

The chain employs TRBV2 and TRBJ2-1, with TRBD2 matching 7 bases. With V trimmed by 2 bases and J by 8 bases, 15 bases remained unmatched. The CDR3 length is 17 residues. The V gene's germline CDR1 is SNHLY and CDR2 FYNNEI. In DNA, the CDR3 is TGTGCCAGCAGTGAAAGCCAAGGGCGACTAGCTCCCGATGAGCAGTTCTTC. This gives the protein CASSESQGRLAPDEQFF.

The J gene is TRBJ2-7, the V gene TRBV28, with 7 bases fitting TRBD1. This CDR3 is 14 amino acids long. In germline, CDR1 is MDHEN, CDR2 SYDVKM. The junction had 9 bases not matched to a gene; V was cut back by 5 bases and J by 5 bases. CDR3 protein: CASSNGDSGNEQYF. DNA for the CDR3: TGTGCCAGCAGTAACGGGGACAGCGGTAACGAGCAGTACTTC. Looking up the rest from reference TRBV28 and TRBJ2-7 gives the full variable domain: DVKVTQSSRYLVKRTGEKVFLECVQDMDHENMFWYRQDPGLGLRLIYFSYDVKMKEKGDIPEGYSVSREKKERFSLILESASTNQTSMYLCASSNGDSGNEQYFGPGTRLTVT.

In DNA form, the CDR3 reads TGTGCCAGCAGCCAAGATATTGGCGGCTACAATGAGCAGTTCTTC. It is translated as CASSQDIGGYNEQFF. This chain joins TRBV14 and TRBJ2-1; D gene uncertain. V was trimmed by 0 bases and J by 3 bases, leaving 9 bases between them. Per germline, CDR1 SGHDN and CDR2 FVKESK. This CDR3 has 15 amino acids.

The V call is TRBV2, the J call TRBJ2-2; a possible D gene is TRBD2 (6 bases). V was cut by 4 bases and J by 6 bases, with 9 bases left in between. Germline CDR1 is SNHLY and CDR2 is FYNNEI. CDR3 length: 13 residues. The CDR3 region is CASSGLVAGELFF. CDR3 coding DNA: TGTGCCAGCAGTGGACTAGTCGCCGGGGAGCTGTTTTTT.

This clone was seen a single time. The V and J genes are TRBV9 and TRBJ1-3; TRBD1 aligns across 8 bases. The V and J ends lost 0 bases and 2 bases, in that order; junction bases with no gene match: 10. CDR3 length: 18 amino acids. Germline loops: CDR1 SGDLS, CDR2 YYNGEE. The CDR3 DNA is TGTGCCAGCAGCGTAGGGGGGTGGACAGGGCGTACTGGAAACACCATATATTTT. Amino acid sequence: CASSVGGWTGRTGNTIYF.

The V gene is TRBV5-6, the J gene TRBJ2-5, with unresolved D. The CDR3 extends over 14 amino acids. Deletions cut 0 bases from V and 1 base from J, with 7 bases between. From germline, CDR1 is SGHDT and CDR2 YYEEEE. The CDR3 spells CASSLASSQETQYF. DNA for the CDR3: TGTGCCAGCAGCTTGGCCTCCAGCCAAGAGACCCAGTACTTC.

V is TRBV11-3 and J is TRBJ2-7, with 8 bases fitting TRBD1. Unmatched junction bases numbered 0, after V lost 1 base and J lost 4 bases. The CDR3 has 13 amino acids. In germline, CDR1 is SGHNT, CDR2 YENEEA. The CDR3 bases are TGTGCCAGCAGCTTAGGGACAGGGTACGAGCAGTACTTC. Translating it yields CASSLGTGYEQYF.

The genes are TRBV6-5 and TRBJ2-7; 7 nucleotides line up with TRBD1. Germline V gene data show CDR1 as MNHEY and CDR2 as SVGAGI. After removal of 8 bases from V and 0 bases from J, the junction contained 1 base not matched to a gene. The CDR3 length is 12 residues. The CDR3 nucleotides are TGTGCCAGCGACAGGGACTCCTACGAGCAGTACTTC. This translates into CASDRDSYEQYF.

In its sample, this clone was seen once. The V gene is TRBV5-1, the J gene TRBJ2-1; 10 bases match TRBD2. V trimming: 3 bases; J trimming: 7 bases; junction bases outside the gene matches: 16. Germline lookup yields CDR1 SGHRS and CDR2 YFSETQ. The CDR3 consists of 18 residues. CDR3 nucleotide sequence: TGCGCCAGCAGCTCCCTGTCCGGGCAGCGGGAGGGCTTGAATGAGCAGTTCTTC. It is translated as CASSSLSGQREGLNEQFF.

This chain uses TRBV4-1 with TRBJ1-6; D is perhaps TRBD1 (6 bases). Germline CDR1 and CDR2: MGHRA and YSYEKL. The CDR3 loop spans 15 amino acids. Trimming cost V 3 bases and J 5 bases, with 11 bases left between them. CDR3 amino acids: CASSHPRGNNSPLHF. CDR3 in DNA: TGCGCCAGCAGCCATCCCAGGGGAAATAATTCACCCCTCCACTTT.

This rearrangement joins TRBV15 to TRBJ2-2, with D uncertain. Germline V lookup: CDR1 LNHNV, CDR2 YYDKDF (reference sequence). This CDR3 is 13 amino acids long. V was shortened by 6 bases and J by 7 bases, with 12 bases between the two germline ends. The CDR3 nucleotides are TGTGCCACCAGAACCCGCTATGACGGGGAGCTGTTTTTT. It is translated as CATRTRYDGELFF.

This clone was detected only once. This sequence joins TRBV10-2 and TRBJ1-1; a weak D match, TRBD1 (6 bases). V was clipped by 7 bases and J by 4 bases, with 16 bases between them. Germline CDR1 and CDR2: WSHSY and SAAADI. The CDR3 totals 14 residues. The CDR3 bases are TGCGCCAGCACACCTGCGTTGGGGGCCACTGAAGCTTTCTTT. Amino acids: CASTPALGATEAFF.

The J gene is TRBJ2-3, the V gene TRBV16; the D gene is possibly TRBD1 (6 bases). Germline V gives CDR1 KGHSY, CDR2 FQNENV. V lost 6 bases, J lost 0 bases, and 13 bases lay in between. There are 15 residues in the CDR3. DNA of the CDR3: TGTGCCAGCAGACCCGGGACACCCAGCACAGATACGCAGTATTTT. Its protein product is CASRPGTPSTDTQYF.

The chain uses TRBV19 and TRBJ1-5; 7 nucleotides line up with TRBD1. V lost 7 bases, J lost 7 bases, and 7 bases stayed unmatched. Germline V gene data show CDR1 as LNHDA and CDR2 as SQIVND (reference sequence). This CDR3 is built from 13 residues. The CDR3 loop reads CASTPGQRQPQHF. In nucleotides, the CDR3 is TGTGCCAGTACCCCGGGACAGAGGCAGCCCCAGCATTTT.

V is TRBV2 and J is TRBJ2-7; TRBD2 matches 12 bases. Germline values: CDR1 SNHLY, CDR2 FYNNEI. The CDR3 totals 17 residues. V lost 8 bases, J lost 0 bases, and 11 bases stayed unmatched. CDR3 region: CASAGLAGGFSSYEQYF. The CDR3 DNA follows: TGTGCCAGCGCCGGGCTAGCGGGAGGGTTTAGCTCCTACGAGCAGTACTTC.

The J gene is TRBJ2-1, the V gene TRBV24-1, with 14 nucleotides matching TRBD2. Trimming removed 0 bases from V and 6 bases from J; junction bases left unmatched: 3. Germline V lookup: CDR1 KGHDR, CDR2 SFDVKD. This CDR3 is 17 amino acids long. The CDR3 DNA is TGTGCCACCAGTGATTTGCCCGGGACTAGCGGGAGCAATGAGCAGTTCTTC. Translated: CATSDLPGTSGSNEQFF.

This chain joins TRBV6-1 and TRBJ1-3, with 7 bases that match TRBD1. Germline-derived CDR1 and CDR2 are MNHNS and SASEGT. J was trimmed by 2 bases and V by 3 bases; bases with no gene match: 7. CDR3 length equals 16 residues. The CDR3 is CASSDLGQDTGNTIYF. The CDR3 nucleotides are TGTGCCAGCAGTGACCTTGGACAGGACACTGGAAACACCATATATTTT.

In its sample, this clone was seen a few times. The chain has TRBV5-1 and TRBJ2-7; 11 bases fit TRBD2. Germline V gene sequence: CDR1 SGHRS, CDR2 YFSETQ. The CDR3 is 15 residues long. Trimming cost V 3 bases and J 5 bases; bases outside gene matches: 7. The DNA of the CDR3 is TGCGCCAGCAGCTCCGTAGCGGGAGGGATGAACGAGCAGTACTTC. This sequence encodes CASSSVAGGMNEQYF.

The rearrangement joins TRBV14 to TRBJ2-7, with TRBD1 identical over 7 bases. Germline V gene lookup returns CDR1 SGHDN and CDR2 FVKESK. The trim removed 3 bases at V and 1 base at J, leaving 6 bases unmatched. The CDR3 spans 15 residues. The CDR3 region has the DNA TGTGCCAGCAGCCATAGGTACAGGGGATCCTACGAGCAGTACTTC. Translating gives CASSHRYRGSYEQYF.

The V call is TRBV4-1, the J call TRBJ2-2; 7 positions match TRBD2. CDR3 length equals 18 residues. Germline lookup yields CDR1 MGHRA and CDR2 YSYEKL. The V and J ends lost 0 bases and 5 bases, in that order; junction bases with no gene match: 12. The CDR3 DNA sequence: TGCGCCAGCAGCCAAGATTTAATGCTAGCGGTCGGGACCGGGGAGCTGTTTTTT. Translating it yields CASSQDLMLAVGTGELFF.

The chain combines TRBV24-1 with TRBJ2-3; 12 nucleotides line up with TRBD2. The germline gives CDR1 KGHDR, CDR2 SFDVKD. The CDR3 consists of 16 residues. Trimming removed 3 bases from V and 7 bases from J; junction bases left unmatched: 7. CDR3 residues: CATSDRTSGNRNTQYF. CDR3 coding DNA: TGTGCCACCAGTGATCGGACTAGCGGGAATCGAAATACGCAGTATTTT.

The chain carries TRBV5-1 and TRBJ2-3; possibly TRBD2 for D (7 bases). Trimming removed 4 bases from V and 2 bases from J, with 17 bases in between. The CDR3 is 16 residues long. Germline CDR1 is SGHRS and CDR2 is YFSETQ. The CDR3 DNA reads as TGCGCCAGCAGCGGGACAATTCTAGCGGACACAGATACGCAGTATTTT. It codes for CASSGTILADTDTQYF.

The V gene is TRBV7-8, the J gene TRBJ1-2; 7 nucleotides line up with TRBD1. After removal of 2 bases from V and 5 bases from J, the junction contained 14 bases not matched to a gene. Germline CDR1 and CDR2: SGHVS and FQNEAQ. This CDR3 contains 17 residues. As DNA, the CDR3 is TGTGCCAGCAGCTTATACCAGGACGGGACAGCTTCATATGGCTACACCTTC. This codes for CASSLYQDGTASYGYTF.